This passage covers 20 T cell receptor beta chains from one sample sequenced in a study of a mutant IDH1 vaccine in newly diagnosed glioma. Repertoires were generated with immunoSEQ multiplex PCR, while TCRdb's copy carries only in-frame clones and drops some. This table has about 84,000 clones, 75% to 90% appearing once. Their recognized antigens are unknown. Time point here: week 47, end of study. Doses comprised 300 ug of mutant IDH1 20-mer peptide each, plus topical imiquimod. Sequencing used PBMCs, obtained from a glioma patient whose treatment included an IDH1 peptide vaccine. The receptors originated from a man aged 40-50 years with glioma.

The chain uses TRBV20-1 and TRBJ2-7; D may be TRBD1 or TRBD2 (5 bases each). The CDR3 has 11 amino acids. Trimming left V 7 bases short and J 9 bases short, with 16 bases between. Germline V CDR1 and CDR2: DFQATT, SNEGSKA (reference sequence). CDR3: CSGRDQPGQYF. In nucleotides, the CDR3 is TGCAGTGGAAGGGACCAGCCTGGGCAGTACTTC.

This chain links TRBV7-9 with TRBJ2-5, with unresolved D. Per the germline V gene, CDR1 is SEHNR and CDR2 is FQNEAQ (reference sequence). The CDR3 covers 15 residues. V was pared by 5 bases and J by 5 bases, with 18 bases between. CDR3 bases: TGTGCCAGCAGCCCAGACCTGGGAAGGCTCGAGACCCAGTACTTC. Amino acid sequence: CASSPDLGRLETQYF.

V is TRBV28 and J is TRBJ2-7; 13 nucleotides agree with TRBD2. The length of the CDR3 is 15 residues. CDR1 is MDHEN, CDR2 SYDVKM, per germline. J lost 6 bases, V lost 7 bases, and 9 bases had no gene match. CDR3 region: CASTFGLAGVGEQYF. DNA for the CDR3: TGTGCCAGCACCTTCGGACTAGCGGGAGTGGGCGAGCAGTACTTC. The whole variable domain, filled in from reference TRBV28 and TRBJ2-7, reads DVKVTQSSRYLVKRTGEKVFLECVQDMDHENMFWYRQDPGLGLRLIYFSYDVKMKEKGDIPEGYSVSREKKERFSLILESASTNQTSMYLCASTFGLAGVGEQYFGPGTRLTVT.

The chain has TRBV5-6 and TRBJ2-3, with 9 bases identical to TRBD1. Germline V gives CDR1 SGHDT, CDR2 YYEEEE. Trimming cost V 3 bases and J 4 bases; bases outside gene matches: 9. This CDR3 region has 16 residues. CDR3 in amino acids: CASSSYRDREADTQYF. CDR3 nucleotides: TGTGCCAGCAGCTCGTACCGGGACAGGGAAGCAGATACGCAGTATTTT.

Here the CDR3 reads CASSVTLAGRGDTQYF. The CDR3 DNA reads as TGTGCCAGCAGTGTAACACTAGCGGGAAGGGGAGATACGCAGTATTTT. The gene calls are TRBV2 and TRBJ2-3; 10 bases line up with TRBD2. The germline CDR1 and CDR2 sequences are SNHLY and FYNNEI. With 4 bases clipped from V and 5 bases from J, the junction kept 9 bases outside the gene matches. The CDR3 runs to 16 residues.

The V call is TRBV5-1, the J call TRBJ1-6; TRBD1 is a possible D gene (5 bases). The germline V gene encodes CDR1 SGHRS and CDR2 YFSETQ. V was trimmed by 4 bases and J by 3 bases, leaving 11 bases between them. The CDR3 has 15 amino acids. The CDR3 protein is CASSGGEIYNSPLHF. Written as DNA, the CDR3 is TGCGCCAGCAGCGGGGGGGAGATCTATAATTCACCCCTCCACTTT.

A word on this clone: The sample has other DNA sequences that encode this CDR3 too. The V and J genes are TRBV4-3 and TRBJ2-3; D is ambiguous. V was pared by 0 bases and J by 6 bases, with 10 bases between. CDR1 is LGHNA, CDR2 YSLEER, per germline. CDR3 length: 14 amino acids. CDR3 loop: CASSQESRGDTQYF. The CDR3 DNA follows: TGCGCCAGCAGCCAAGAGTCCCGTGGGGATACGCAGTATTTT.

The V call is TRBV19, the J call TRBJ2-3; 8 bases match TRBD1. Losses at the gene ends were 9 bases for V and 4 bases for J; bases not matched to a gene: 6. Germline V gene lookup returns CDR1 LNHDA and CDR2 SQIVND (reference sequence). This CDR3 has 13 amino acids. The CDR3 sequence: CASRQGAADTQYF. In DNA form, the CDR3 reads TGTGCCAGCCGTCAGGGGGCGGCAGATACGCAGTATTTT.

V usage is TRBV7-3 and J usage is TRBJ2-5; 10 bases map to TRBD1. With V trimmed by 5 bases and J by 4 bases, 1 base remained unmatched. Germline loops: CDR1 SGHTA, CDR2 FQGTGA. This CDR3 has 13 residues. Written as DNA, the CDR3 is TGTGCCAGCAGCCGACAGGGGGCAGAGACCCAGTACTTC. It is translated as CASSRQGAETQYF.

The rearrangement uses TRBV7-2 and TRBJ2-7, with 11 bases matching TRBD2. The V segment lost 1 base and the J segment 5 bases; nucleotides outside the gene matches: 7. CDR3 size: 16 residues. CDR1 is SGHTA and CDR2 is FQGNSA in the germline V gene. The CDR3 bases are TGTGCCAGCAGCTTAGTGGGCACTAGCGGGGGTCACGAGCAGTACTTC. The encoded protein is CASSLVGTSGGHEQYF.

This sequence joins TRBV18 and TRBJ2-5; D tentatively reads TRBD1 or TRBD2 (5 bases each). Germline loops: CDR1 KGHSH, CDR2 LQKENI. This CDR3 has 13 amino acids. V lost 2 bases and J 7 bases, leaving 11 bases between the germline ends. The CDR3 DNA follows: TGTGCCAGCTCACCAGAGGGGCGTGGGACCCAGTACTTC. Its protein product is CASSPEGRGTQYF.

The chain has TRBV27 and TRBJ2-7, with D unresolved. The length of the CDR3 is 11 residues. Trimming removed 4 bases at V and 3 bases at J, with 4 bases between. In germline, CDR1 is MNHEY, CDR2 SMNVEV (reference sequence). The CDR3 coding sequence is TGTGCCAGCAGTTCCCTCTACGAGCAGTACTTC. It is translated as CASSSLYEQYF.

The chain recombines TRBV19 with TRBJ1-5; D gene ambiguous. CDR1 LNHDA and CDR2 SQIVND come from the germline V gene (reference sequence). Trimming pared 10 bases from V and 2 bases from J, leaving 9 bases between. The CDR3 has 12 amino acids. This CDR3 reads CATLDGNQPQHF. Written as DNA, the CDR3 is TGTGCCACCTTAGACGGCAATCAGCCCCAGCATTTT.

J is TRBJ1-1 and V is TRBV19; 7 bases match TRBD1. CDR1 LNHDA and CDR2 SQIVND come from the germline V gene (reference sequence). This CDR3 region has 15 residues. With V trimmed by 5 bases and J by 0 bases, 6 bases remained unmatched. CDR3 sequence reads: CASSVHRGVNTEAFF. CDR3 coding DNA: TGTGCCAGTAGTGTCCACAGGGGAGTGAACACTGAAGCTTTCTTT.

The chain is built from TRBV7-2 and TRBJ2-2, with 7 bases aligning to TRBD1. Germline CDR1 and CDR2: SGHTA and FQGNSA. V lost 5 bases and J lost 4; bases outside the gene matches: 7. The CDR3 is made up of 15 amino acids. CDR3 in amino acids: CASSATGFATGELFF. CDR3 nucleotides: TGTGCCAGCAGCGCGACAGGGTTTGCCACCGGGGAGCTGTTTTTT. Filled out from reference TRBV7-2 and TRBJ2-2, the complete variable domain reads GAGVSQSPSNKVTEKGKDVELRCDPISGHTALYWYRQSLGQGLEFLIYFQGNSAPDKSGLPSDRFSAERTGGSVSTLTIQRTQQEDSAVYLCASSATGFATGELFFGEGSRLTVL.

This rearrangement joins TRBV7-3 to TRBJ2-1, with 8 bases identical to TRBD2. CDR1 SGHTA and CDR2 FQGTGA come from the germline V gene. V shed 4 bases, J shed 4 bases, and the junction held 9 bases outside the gene matches. The CDR3 has 16 amino acids. CDR3 DNA sequence: TGTGCCAGCAGCTCTATTCCGGGACTAGAGTACAATGAGCAGTTCTTC. Translated, it gives CASSSIPGLEYNEQFF.

The V call is TRBV5-1, the J call TRBJ2-3, with TRBD2 matching over 12 bases. CDR1 SGHRS and CDR2 YFSETQ come from the germline V gene. The V segment lost 6 bases and the J segment 7 bases; nucleotides outside the gene matches: 12. The CDR3 loop spans 16 amino acids. The CDR3 reads CASTSTTSGGINTQYF. The CDR3, as DNA: TGCGCCAGCACCTCAACCACTAGCGGGGGGATTAATACGCAGTATTTT.

This CDR3 reads CATRAGAGSQETQYF. In DNA form, the CDR3 reads TGTGCCACACGAGCCGGGGCGGGGTCTCAAGAGACCCAGTACTTC. V gene TRBV27 combines with J gene TRBJ2-5; a weak D match, TRBD2 (6 bases). Germline V gives CDR1 MNHEY, CDR2 SMNVEV (reference sequence). CDR3 length equals 15 residues. The germline V and J ends were trimmed by 10 bases and 2 bases, with 20 bases remaining between them.

This chain joins TRBV19 and TRBJ1-1, with D uncertain. The CDR3 covers 14 residues. The V gene lost 5 bases and the J gene lost 5 bases, with 15 bases spanning the gap. Germline V gene lookup returns CDR1 LNHDA and CDR2 SQIVND (reference sequence). The CDR3 loop is CASSLRAPGTEAFF. The CDR3 DNA is TGTGCCAGTAGTCTCCGGGCCCCGGGGACTGAAGCTTTCTTT.

This clone has just one count. The genes are TRBV7-9 and TRBJ1-6; D is unclear. The CDR3 contains 14 residues. The V gene's germline CDR1 is SEHNR and CDR2 FQNEAQ (reference sequence). The V and J ends lost 4 bases and 7 bases respectively, with 11 bases between them. The CDR3 bases are TGTGCCAGCAGCTCCCCTATAGGGAATTCACCCCTCCACTTT. Translating it yields CASSSPIGNSPLHF.